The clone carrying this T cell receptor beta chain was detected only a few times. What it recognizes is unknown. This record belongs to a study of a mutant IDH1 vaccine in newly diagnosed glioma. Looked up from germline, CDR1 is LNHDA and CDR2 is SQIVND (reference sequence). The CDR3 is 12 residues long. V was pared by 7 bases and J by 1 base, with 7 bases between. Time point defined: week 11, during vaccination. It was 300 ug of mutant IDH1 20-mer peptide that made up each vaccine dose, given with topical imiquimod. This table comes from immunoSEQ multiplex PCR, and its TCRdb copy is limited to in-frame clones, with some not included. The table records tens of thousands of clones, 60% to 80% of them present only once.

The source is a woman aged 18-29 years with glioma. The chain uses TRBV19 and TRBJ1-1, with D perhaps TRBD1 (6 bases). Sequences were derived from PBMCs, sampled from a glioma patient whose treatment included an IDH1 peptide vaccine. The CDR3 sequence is CASTDRNTEAFF. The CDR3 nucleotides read TGTGCCAGTACGGACAGGAACACTGAAGCTTTCTTT. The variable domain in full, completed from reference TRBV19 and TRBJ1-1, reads DGGITQSPKYLFRKEGQNVTLSCEQNLNHDAMYWYRQDPGQGLRLIYYSQIVNDFQKGDIAEGYSVSREKKESFPLTVTSAQKNPTAFYLCASTDRNTEAFFGQGTRLTVV.